This TCR beta chain is from a study of lymphopenia after photon versus proton radiotherapy. Study-wide findings and caveats: Authors raise, but do not show, better survival with proton therapy. Oligoclonal CD8+ Temra expansion after nadir drove photon patients' diversity drop. Post-nadir TCR diversity decline inversely tracked overall survival among those who died. Under photons, naive T cells and diversity fell while effector/memory populations rose.

This CDR3 spans 15 amino acids. With V trimmed by 6 bases and J by 2 bases, 7 bases remained unmatched. From germline, CDR1 is SEHNR and CDR2 FQNEAQ (reference sequence). Turning to this clone: Antigen unknown.

The data were produced by immunoSEQ multiplex PCR, yet TCRdb's version contains in-frame clones alone and is incomplete. The data contain approximately 40,000 clones, roughly 86% of them seen just once; the ten biggest clones take up around a tenth. The sequence was obtained from a woman in her 70s with pancreatic cancer. Some clones in this sample may be carry-over from other donors' samples. The V call is TRBV7-9, the J call TRBJ1-3; TRBD1 matches at 7 bases. The material sequenced was peripheral blood, taken from a patient treated with proton-based radiotherapy. DNA of the CDR3: TGTGCCAGCAGGTCCACAGGGGTCACTGGAAACACCATATATTTT. Amino acid sequence: CASRSTGVTGNTIYF.